This T cell receptor (beta chain) was profiled in a study of T-cell memory formation after mild COVID-19. Whole-study findings and limits: Memory from before infection featured some responding clones, which suggests cross-reactive memory joined. Day 15 to 85 contracting clones showed balanced CD4/CD8; day 15 to 37 expanders favored CD4+. The CD4+ clones that contracted clustered mainly within CM and EM, and the CD8+ clones concentrated in EMRA.

This clonotype was recorded many times. Its specificity is not known. Using constant-segment primers, 5'RACE produced TCR alpha and TCR beta cDNA libraries carrying sample barcodes and UMIs. TCRdb ran MiXCR on the 5' RACE reads and lists one entry per CDR3 protein. The sample includes around 320,000 distinct CDR3 sequences, around an eighth of them seen just once. The sample comprised PBMCs or a T cell subset sorted from them (not recorded which). This sequence originates from a man younger than 30 who had mild COVID-19 (a few samples of this study predate the infection). Cell type and time point are not known.

The CDR3 DNA reads as TGTGCCACCAGCAGGCGGGACAACCAAGAGACCCAGTACTTC. Its translation is CATSRRDNQETQYF. V usage is TRBV15 and J usage is TRBJ2-5; D tentatively fits TRBD1 or TRBD2 (6 bases each). The V end was cut by 3 bases, the J end by 0 bases, with 8 bases between. The germline V gene has CDR1 LNHNV and CDR2 YYDKDF (reference sequence). The CDR3 contains 14 residues.